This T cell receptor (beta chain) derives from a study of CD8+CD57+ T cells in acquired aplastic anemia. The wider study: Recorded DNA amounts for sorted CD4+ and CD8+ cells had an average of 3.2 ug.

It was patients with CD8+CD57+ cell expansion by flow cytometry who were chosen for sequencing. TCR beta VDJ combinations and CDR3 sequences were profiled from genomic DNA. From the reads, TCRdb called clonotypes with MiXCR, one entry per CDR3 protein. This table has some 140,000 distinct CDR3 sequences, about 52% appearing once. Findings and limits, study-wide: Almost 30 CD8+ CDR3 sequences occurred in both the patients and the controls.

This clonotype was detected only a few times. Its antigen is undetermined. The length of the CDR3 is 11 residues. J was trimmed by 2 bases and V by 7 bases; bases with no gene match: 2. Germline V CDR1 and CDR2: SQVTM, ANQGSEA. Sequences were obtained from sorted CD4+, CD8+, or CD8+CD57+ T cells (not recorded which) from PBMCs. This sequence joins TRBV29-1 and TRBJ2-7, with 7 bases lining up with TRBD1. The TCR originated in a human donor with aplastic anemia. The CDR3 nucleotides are TGCAGCGGCCAGGGGGCCTACGAGCAGTACTTC. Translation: CSGQGAYEQYF.